This note documents a single T cell receptor beta chain sequence. Its target is unknown. Generated by immunoSEQ multiplex PCR, the TCRdb table keeps only in-frame clones and is missing some. Of roughly 260,000 clones listed, 90% are singletons. The record originates from a study of cytomegalovirus exposure and HLA in healthy donors. The study, taken as a whole, reports: The investigators catalogued 150 to 200 TCR beta chains as cytomegalovirus-associated. Rare sequences made up most TCRs, while some public TCRs were found in many donors.

The V segment lost 0 bases and the J segment 8 bases; nucleotides outside the gene matches: 6. The CDR3 length is 15 residues. CDR1 is MNHEY and CDR2 is SVGAGI in the germline V gene. Source material: PBMCs. This chain links TRBV6-5 with TRBJ2-2; 7 bases agree with TRBD1. The receptor's source is a young woman in good health and CMV-seronegative. The CDR3 DNA sequence: TGTGCCAGCAGTTACTCGTGGGACAGTAAAGGGGAGCTGTTTTTT. The encoded protein is CASSYSWDSKGELFF.